This TCR beta chain was sequenced during a study of spatial heterogeneity in lung cancer. Findings and limits, study-wide: Higher tumor mutation counts went along with higher counts of expanded intratumoral alpha and beta TCRs.

Trimming cost V 3 bases and J 6 bases, with 18 bases left between them. The CDR3 consists of 15 residues. Germline V gene data show CDR1 as DFQATT and CDR2 as SNEGSKA (reference sequence). This clonotype has just a few counts. Antigen unknown. Via MiXCR, TCRdb re-called the 5' RACE reads, giving one row per CDR3 protein. The sample contains roughly 20,000 distinct CDR3 sequences, about 4.5% of which appear only once. Time point: sample taken at primary tumor resection. TCRs were sequenced from unsorted whole RNA of tumor, nontumor lung or PBMC. The sequenced sample was lung tumor tissue, obtained at surgery. The source is a male donor with early-stage non-small cell lung cancer. The chain joins TRBV20-1 to TRBJ1-5; perhaps TRBD1 as D (6 bases). CDR3 residues: CSASLKGVGGQPQHF. DNA for the CDR3: TGCAGTGCTAGCCTCAAGGGGGTCGGTGGTCAGCCCCAGCATTTT.